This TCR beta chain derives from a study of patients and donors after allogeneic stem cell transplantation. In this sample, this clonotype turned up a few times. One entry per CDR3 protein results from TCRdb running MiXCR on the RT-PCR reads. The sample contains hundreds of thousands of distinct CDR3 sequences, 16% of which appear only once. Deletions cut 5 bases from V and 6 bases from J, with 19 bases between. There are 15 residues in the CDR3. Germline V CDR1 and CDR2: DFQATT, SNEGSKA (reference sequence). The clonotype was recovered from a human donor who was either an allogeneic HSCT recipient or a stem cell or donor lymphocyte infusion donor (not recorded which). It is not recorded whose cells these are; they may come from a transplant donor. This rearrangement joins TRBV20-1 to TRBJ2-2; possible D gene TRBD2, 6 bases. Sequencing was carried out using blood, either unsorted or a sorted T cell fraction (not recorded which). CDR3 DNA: TGCAGTGCTCCCGCCCCGGGAGCGGCTCCCGGGGAGCTGTTTTTT. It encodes CSAPAPGAAPGELFF.